Described below is a single T cell receptor (beta chain) sequence and its context. Germline lookup yields CDR1 MNHNY and CDR2 SVGAGI (reference sequence). Trimming removed 8 bases from V and 3 bases from J, with 8 bases in between. This CDR3 region has 13 residues. The data derive from a study of T cell changes during pregnancy in multiple sclerosis. Sequencing was performed with immunoSEQ multiplex PCR; in TCRdb, only in-frame clones are kept and a portion is missing. Here the sample spans 40,000 or so clones, 90% being singletons. The V gene is TRBV6-6, the J gene TRBJ1-6, with unresolved D. Sequenced material: CD4+ T cells from peripheral blood mononuclear cells, taken in the first trimester of pregnancy. The source of this sequence is a female donor in good health, enrolled as a control in a pregnancy study. DNA for the CDR3: TGTGCCAGCGGTTCCGTCTATAATTCACCCCTCCACTTT. This codes for CASGSVYNSPLHF.